This TCR beta chain derives from a study of cytomegalovirus exposure and HLA in healthy donors. Study-wide findings and caveats: Analyzed later, association rates of TCRs varied across HLA loci, with DRB1 most and HLA-C fewest. CMV serostatus was the sole immune exposure data available. Roughly even sequencing depth across donors was the assumption behind the presence/absence analyses. The listing of roughly 160 TCR beta chains classed them as cytomegalovirus-associated.

The germline V gene encodes CDR1 MNHEY and CDR2 SVGAGI. CDR3 size: 13 residues. The ends were cut back, 3 bases at V and 7 bases at J, with 9 bases in the middle. In regard to this clone: Its antigen is still unknown.

Both 60 Vbeta primers and 13 Jbeta primers went into the PCR. Method: immunoSEQ multiplex PCR; TCRdb's copy keeps in-frame clones and lacks some. The table records roughly 190,000 clones, around 80% of them present only once. The rearrangement joins TRBV6-5 to TRBJ2-2, with D perhaps TRBD2 (5 bases). This clonotype was obtained from a woman aged 45-60 years in good health and CMV-seronegative. Material for sequencing was PBMCs. CDR3 loop: CASSYGGFGELFF. CDR3 sequence (DNA): TGTGCCAGCAGTTATGGCGGGTTCGGGGAGCTGTTTTTT.